These T cell receptor beta chains were read from a single sample in a study of T cell clonotyping in hematopoietic cell transplantation. Sequencing used immunoSEQ multiplex PCR; TCRdb keeps in-frame clones, though not all of them. The table has about 9,400 clones, roughly 85% seen once. The material sequenced was PBMCs, taken 180 days after allogeneic stem cell transplant. The receptors originated from a male patient aged 40-50 years who had an allogeneic stem cell transplant from a related donor, so the T cells may come from the graft donor. Some clones in this sample may be carry-over from other donors' samples. CDR3s include the opening cysteine and the closing phenylalanine or tryptophan. D genes are given only for firm matches. A clone size is listed for some rows: how often the clone was seen (once, few, many), or a class if it is expanded.

V gene: TRBV9; D gene: NA; J gene: TRBJ2-3; CDR3 length: 14; clone size: NA; CDR3 protein: CASSVSNFGDTQYF; CDR3 DNA: TGTGCCAGCAGCGTATCCAATTTTGGTGATACGCAGTATTTT
V gene: TRBV2; D gene: NA; J gene: TRBJ1-5; CDR3 length: 14; clone size: NA; CDR3 protein: CASSESGLNQPQHF; CDR3 DNA: TGTGCCAGCAGTGAATCCGGGCTCAATCAGCCCCAGCATTTT
V gene: TRBV15; D gene: NA; J gene: TRBJ2-1; CDR3 length: 16; clone size: NA; CDR3 protein: CATSRALDSLYNEQFF; CDR3 DNA: TGTGCCACCAGCAGGGCTCTAGATTCGCTCTACAATGAGCAGTTCTTC
V gene: TRBV30; D gene: TRBD1; J gene: TRBJ1-3; CDR3 length: 13; clone size: NA; CDR3 protein: CAWNRGSGNTIYF; CDR3 DNA: TGTGCCTGGAACAGGGGGTCCGGAAACACCATATATTTT
V gene: TRBV30; D gene: TRBD1; J gene: TRBJ1-2; CDR3 length: 13; clone size: once; CDR3 protein: CAWRAQGNYGYTF; CDR3 DNA: TGTGCCTGGAGGGCACAGGGGAACTATGGCTACACCTTC
V gene: TRBV29-1; D gene: TRBD1; J gene: TRBJ1-2; CDR3 length: 15; clone size: NA; CDR3 protein: CSVVRGSGGARGYTF; CDR3 DNA: TGCAGCGTTGTGAGGGGATCAGGGGGCGCGCGGGGCTACACCTTC
V gene: TRBV27; D gene: NA; J gene: TRBJ1-1; CDR3 length: 13; clone size: few; CDR3 protein: CASSLSLNTEAFF; CDR3 DNA: TGTGCCAGCAGTTTATCCCTTAACACTGAAGCTTTCTTT
V gene: TRBV11-1; D gene: TRBD2; J gene: TRBJ2-4; CDR3 length: 15; clone size: NA; CDR3 protein: CASSTGREDKNIQYF; CDR3 DNA: TGTGCCAGCAGTACAGGGCGGGAGGACAAAAACATTCAGTACTTC
V gene: TRBV27; D gene: NA; J gene: TRBJ1-5; CDR3 length: 14; clone size: NA; CDR3 protein: CASSLFPGNQPQHF; CDR3 DNA: TGTGCCAGCAGTTTATTCCCCGGCAATCAGCCCCAGCATTTT
V gene: TRBV7-2; D gene: NA; J gene: TRBJ1-2; CDR3 length: 19; clone size: NA; CDR3 protein: CASSLVGWAEHSLNYGYTF; CDR3 DNA: TGTGCCAGCAGCTTAGTTGGTTGGGCGGAGCATTCTCTTAACTATGGCTACACCTTC
V gene: TRBV4-3; D gene: NA; J gene: TRBJ1-1; CDR3 length: 15; clone size: NA; CDR3 protein: CASSQDFTPPPEAFF; CDR3 DNA: TGCGCCAGCAGCCAAGACTTCACTCCCCCCCCTGAAGCTTTCTTT
V gene: TRBV27; D gene: NA; J gene: TRBJ2-3; CDR3 length: 17; clone size: NA; CDR3 protein: CASSLITWTGGTDTQYF; CDR3 DNA: TGTGCCAGCAGTTTAATAACCTGGACCGGAGGCACAGATACGCAGTATTTT
V gene: TRBV7-9; D gene: TRBD1; J gene: TRBJ2-2; CDR3 length: 15; clone size: NA; CDR3 protein: CASSSTGGATGELFF; CDR3 DNA: TGTGCCAGCAGCTCGACAGGGGGCGCAACCGGGGAGCTGTTTTTT
V gene: TRBV5-6; D gene: NA; J gene: TRBJ1-2; CDR3 length: 12; clone size: once; CDR3 protein: CASSLGRSGYTF; CDR3 DNA: TGTGCCAGCAGCTTAGGGAGATCTGGCTACACCTTC
V gene: TRBV30; D gene: NA; J gene: TRBJ1-2; CDR3 length: 15; clone size: once; CDR3 protein: CAWREGGGRLYGYTF; CDR3 DNA: TGTGCCTGGAGGGAGGGAGGGGGGCGTCTCTATGGCTACACCTTC
V gene: TRBV10-1; D gene: NA; J gene: TRBJ2-2; CDR3 length: 13; clone size: NA; CDR3 protein: CASSDRGNGELFF; CDR3 DNA: TGCGCCAGCAGTGACCGTGGGAACGGGGAGCTGTTTTTT
V gene: TRBV25-1; D gene: NA; J gene: TRBJ2-7; CDR3 length: 11; clone size: NA; CDR3 protein: CASSENYEQYF; CDR3 DNA: TGTGCCAGCAGTGAGAACTACGAGCAGTACTTC
V gene: TRBV4-1; D gene: NA; J gene: TRBJ2-7; CDR3 length: 13; clone size: NA; CDR3 protein: CASSSTLSYEQYF; CDR3 DNA: TGCGCCAGCAGCTCTACACTATCCTACGAGCAGTACTTC
V gene: TRBV7-3; D gene: TRBD2; J gene: TRBJ2-1; CDR3 length: 17; clone size: NA; CDR3 protein: CASSLRAAGEGNNEQFF; CDR3 DNA: TGTGCCAGCAGCTTAAGGGCAGCGGGGGAGGGAAACAATGAGCAGTTCTTC
V gene: TRBV15; D gene: NA; J gene: TRBJ1-1; CDR3 length: 15; clone size: NA; CDR3 protein: CATSRVSGVGTEAFF; CDR3 DNA: TGTGCCACCAGCAGAGTTTCCGGGGTCGGCACTGAAGCTTTCTTT
V gene: TRBV28; D gene: NA; J gene: TRBJ2-7; CDR3 length: 15; clone size: NA; CDR3 protein: CASSLWAGTTDEQYF; CDR3 DNA: TGTGCCAGCAGTTTATGGGCAGGGACAACGGACGAGCAGTACTTC
V gene: TRBV27; D gene: NA; J gene: TRBJ1-2; CDR3 length: 16; clone size: NA; CDR3 protein: CASSLTSGDLRYGYTF; CDR3 DNA: TGTGCCAGCAGTTTAACGTCTGGGGATTTGCGCTATGGCTACACCTTC
V gene: TRBV7-8; D gene: NA; J gene: TRBJ1-5; CDR3 length: 15; clone size: NA; CDR3 protein: CASSLGGASNQPQHF; CDR3 DNA: TGTGCCAGCAGCTTAGGGGGTGCCAGCAATCAGCCCCAGCATTTT
V gene: TRBV7-9; D gene: NA; J gene: TRBJ2-7; CDR3 length: 8; clone size: once; CDR3 protein: CASSLTSF; CDR3 DNA: TGTGCCAGCAGCCTGACCTCCTTC
V gene: TRBV6-5; D gene: TRBD1; J gene: TRBJ1-5; CDR3 length: 14; clone size: NA; CDR3 protein: CASSSTGANQPQHF; CDR3 DNA: TGTGCCAGCAGTTCCACAGGGGCTAATCAGCCCCAGCATTTT
V gene: TRBV9; D gene: NA; J gene: TRBJ2-2; CDR3 length: 15; clone size: NA; CDR3 protein: CASSSSGTYTGELFF; CDR3 DNA: TGTGCCAGCAGCTCCTCCGGGACTTACACCGGGGAGCTGTTTTTT
V gene: TRBV4-1; D gene: TRBD1; J gene: TRBJ2-1; CDR3 length: 16; clone size: NA; CDR3 protein: CASSHQGQGYYNEQFF; CDR3 DNA: TGCGCCAGCAGCCACCAAGGACAGGGTTACTACAATGAGCAGTTCTTC
V gene: TRBV9; D gene: NA; J gene: TRBJ1-1; CDR3 length: 13; clone size: NA; CDR3 protein: CASSAGVNTEAFF; CDR3 DNA: TGTGCCAGCAGCGCGGGGGTGAACACTGAAGCTTTCTTT
V gene: TRBV27; D gene: NA; J gene: TRBJ1-5; CDR3 length: 14; clone size: NA; CDR3 protein: CASSFGRSNQPQHF; CDR3 DNA: TGTGCCAGCAGTTTCGGCAGAAGCAATCAGCCCCAGCATTTT
V gene: TRBV7-3; D gene: NA; J gene: TRBJ1-2; CDR3 length: 14; clone size: NA; CDR3 protein: CASSLERQVDGYTF; CDR3 DNA: TGTGCCAGCAGCTTAGAACGGCAGGTGGATGGCTACACCTTC
V gene: TRBV11-3; D gene: NA; J gene: TRBJ1-2; CDR3 length: 12; clone size: NA; CDR3 protein: CATIRGAYGYTF; CDR3 DNA: TGTGCCACCATCCGAGGGGCTTATGGCTACACCTTC
V gene: TRBV6-6; D gene: NA; J gene: TRBJ1-6; CDR3 length: 14; clone size: NA; CDR3 protein: CASSIVRENSPLHF; CDR3 DNA: TGTGCCAGCAGTATTGTCAGGGAGAATTCACCCCTCCACTTT
V gene: TRBV6-5; D gene: NA; J gene: TRBJ2-5; CDR3 length: 14; clone size: NA; CDR3 protein: CASRRDWQQETQYF; CDR3 DNA: TGTGCCAGCAGGAGGGACTGGCAACAAGAGACCCAGTACTTC
V gene: TRBV7-2; D gene: TRBD1; J gene: TRBJ2-7; CDR3 length: 16; clone size: NA; CDR3 protein: CASSPGIRDSGDEQYF; CDR3 DNA: TGTGCCAGCAGCCCGGGGATCCGGGACAGCGGTGACGAGCAGTACTTC
V gene: TRBV30; D gene: NA; J gene: TRBJ2-1; CDR3 length: 13; clone size: NA; CDR3 protein: CAWSVRGANEQFF; CDR3 DNA: TGTGCCTGGAGTGTACGGGGGGCCAATGAGCAGTTCTTC
V gene: TRBV5-6; D gene: TRBD1; J gene: TRBJ2-7; CDR3 length: 16; clone size: NA; CDR3 protein: CASSFRPPDRGGEQYF; CDR3 DNA: TGTGCCAGCAGCTTTCGTCCCCCGGACAGGGGAGGCGAGCAGTACTTC
V gene: TRBV2; D gene: NA; J gene: TRBJ2-6; CDR3 length: 14; clone size: NA; CDR3 protein: CASSVFQGTNVLTF; CDR3 DNA: TGTGCCAGCAGTGTCTTTCAGGGGACCAACGTCCTGACTTTC
V gene: TRBV18; D gene: NA; J gene: TRBJ1-2; CDR3 length: 14; clone size: NA; CDR3 protein: CASSPSREVYGYTF; CDR3 DNA: TGTGCCAGCTCACCATCCCGGGAGGTCTATGGCTACACCTTC
V gene: TRBV6-5; D gene: NA; J gene: TRBJ2-3; CDR3 length: 15; clone size: NA; CDR3 protein: CASSPFSGIGDTQYF; CDR3 DNA: TGTGCCAGCAGCCCCTTCTCCGGGATAGGAGATACGCAGTATTTT
V gene: TRBV6-5; D gene: TRBD1; J gene: TRBJ1-5; CDR3 length: 14; clone size: once; CDR3 protein: CASRPTGGVQPQHF; CDR3 DNA: TGTGCCAGCAGGCCCACAGGGGGCGTTCAGCCCCAGCATTTT
V gene: TRBV14; D gene: NA; J gene: TRBJ2-6; CDR3 length: 19; clone size: NA; CDR3 protein: CASSPTRQGGGSGANVLTF; CDR3 DNA: TGTGCCAGCAGCCCTACCCGACAGGGAGGAGGGTCTGGGGCCAACGTCCTGACTTTC
V gene: TRBV5-8; D gene: NA; J gene: TRBJ2-4; CDR3 length: 15; clone size: NA; CDR3 protein: CASSLALAPKNIQYF; CDR3 DNA: TGTGCCAGCAGCTTGGCCCTGGCCCCAAAAAACATTCAGTACTTC
V gene: TRBV5-6; D gene: NA; J gene: TRBJ2-3; CDR3 length: 14; clone size: NA; CDR3 protein: CASSLAIRADTQYF; CDR3 DNA: TGTGCCAGCAGCTTGGCCATCAGGGCTGATACGCAGTATTTT
V gene: TRBV29-1; D gene: TRBD1; J gene: TRBJ1-1; CDR3 length: 12; clone size: large; CDR3 protein: CSVLTGITEAFF; CDR3 DNA: TGCAGCGTTTTGACAGGGATCACTGAAGCTTTCTTT
V gene: TRBV5-6; D gene: NA; J gene: TRBJ1-2; CDR3 length: 15; clone size: NA; CDR3 protein: CASSVPIGPSYGYTF; CDR3 DNA: TGTGCCAGCAGCGTCCCAATCGGGCCCAGCTATGGCTACACCTTC
V gene: TRBV30; D gene: NA; J gene: TRBJ1-5; CDR3 length: 14; clone size: NA; CDR3 protein: CAWSVGGDYQPQHF; CDR3 DNA: TGTGCCTGGAGTGTAGGAGGGGATTATCAGCCCCAGCATTTT
V gene: TRBV5-6; D gene: TRBD1; J gene: TRBJ2-7; CDR3 length: 13; clone size: NA; CDR3 protein: CASSPDRVDEQYF; CDR3 DNA: TGTGCCAGCAGCCCGGACAGGGTCGACGAGCAGTACTTC
V gene: TRBV6-5; D gene: NA; J gene: TRBJ1-3; CDR3 length: 14; clone size: NA; CDR3 protein: CASLAPGSGNTIYF; CDR3 DNA: TGTGCCAGCCTCGCCCCGGGTTCTGGAAACACCATATATTTT
V gene: TRBV25-1; D gene: NA; J gene: TRBJ2-2; CDR3 length: 15; clone size: NA; CDR3 protein: CASSEGQMNTGELFF; CDR3 DNA: TGTGCCAGCAGTGAAGGGCAGATGAACACCGGGGAGCTGTTTTTT
V gene: TRBV2; D gene: NA; J gene: TRBJ1-5; CDR3 length: 14; clone size: NA; CDR3 protein: CASSDRVRDQPQHF; CDR3 DNA: TGTGCCAGCAGTGACAGGGTAAGGGATCAGCCCCAGCATTTT
V gene: TRBV5-6; D gene: TRBD2; J gene: TRBJ2-1; CDR3 length: 19; clone size: NA; CDR3 protein: CASSYRLGIAGEGLFEQFF; CDR3 DNA: TGTGCCAGCAGCTATAGGCTAGGCATAGCGGGAGAGGGTCTATTTGAGCAGTTCTTC
V gene: TRBV28; D gene: NA; J gene: TRBJ2-6; CDR3 length: 15; clone size: NA; CDR3 protein: CASSNGHHGANVLTF; CDR3 DNA: TGTGCCAGCAGTAATGGACATCACGGGGCCAACGTCCTGACTTTC